This TCR beta chain was recovered during a study of blood T cells in healthy people across ages. General study results and limits: From one million sequenced T cells, diversity estimates were lower bounds. Across the age range, TCR beta diversity per million T cells fell in a roughly linear way.

V lost 4 bases and J lost 0; bases outside the gene matches: 19. The CDR3 loop spans 21 amino acids. The germline V gene has CDR1 SGHRS and CDR2 YFSETQ. Sample-barcoded 5' priming and a J-beta primer mix drove a second PCR of roughly 7 to 11 cycles. Per sample, CDR3-containing paired-end reads numbered at least 2.5 million. A single record per CDR3 protein comes from TCRdb applying MiXCR to the 5' RACE reads. The sample lists about 970,000 distinct CDR3 sequences; roughly 51% were seen once. With respect to this clonotype: Its antigen is still unknown.

Healthy individuals of Caucasian origin from Russia, aged roughly 6 to 95, served as donors. V and J are TRBV5-1 and TRBJ2-6; 7 nucleotides line up with TRBD1. The sequencing input was blood. This TCR was sampled from a woman in her sixties or seventies in good health. CDR3 coding DNA: TGCGCCAGCAGCCTTCATACGGGACAGATCTATCTTCGCTCTGGGGCCAACGTCCTGACTTTC. This codes for CASSLHTGQIYLRSGANVLTF.